One T cell receptor beta chain is described in this entry. Its specificity is unknown. Assay: immunoSEQ multiplex PCR; the TCRdb copy retains only in-frame clones and omits some. The sample holds 85,000 to 90,000 clones, about 90% seen once. The V gene's germline CDR1 is SQVTM and CDR2 ANQGSEA. Trimming took 4 bases from V and 6 from J, leaving 11 bases between them. CDR3 length: 12 amino acids. The record originates from a study of siplizumab effects on memory and regulatory T cells. General study results and limits: The diversity of naive T cells seemed greater than that of memory cells, and their alloresponse contribution seemed major.

The receptor's source is a human donor in good health. Sample: CD4+ T cells sorted from blood. V is TRBV29-1 and J is TRBJ2-3; D gene uncertain. In DNA form, the CDR3 reads TGCAGCGTTGTTAAGAGTCGGGATACGCAGTATTTT. As protein: CSVVKSRDTQYF.